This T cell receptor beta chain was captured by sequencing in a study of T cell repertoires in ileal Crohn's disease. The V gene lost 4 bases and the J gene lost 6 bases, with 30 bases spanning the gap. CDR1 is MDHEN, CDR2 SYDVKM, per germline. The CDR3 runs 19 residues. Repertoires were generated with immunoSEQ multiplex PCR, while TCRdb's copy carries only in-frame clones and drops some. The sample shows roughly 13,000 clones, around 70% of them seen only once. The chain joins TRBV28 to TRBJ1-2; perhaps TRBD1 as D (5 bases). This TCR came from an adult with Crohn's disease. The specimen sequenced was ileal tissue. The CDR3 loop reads CASSSPRPTSGKSVHGYTF. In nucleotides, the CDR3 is TGTGCCAGCAGTTCACCCCGACCCACTTCAGGGAAGTCGGTCCATGGCTACACCTTC.